This T cell receptor beta chain was sequenced for a study of blood T cell repertoires in COVID-19. This clone was recorded a few times. Study processing details: For nucleated cells, counts were estimated from reference gene primer amplification. Repertoires were generated with immunoSEQ multiplex PCR, while TCRdb's copy carries only in-frame clones and drops some. That table furnishes V, J and clone size, whereas the DNA furnished D and trimming. The sample comprises about 120,000 clones, 90% of which are singletons, and 3.8% rests with the top ten. The CDR3 contains 16 residues. The source of this sequence is a woman aged 60-75 years with COVID-19, enrolled during active disease. The material sequenced was peripheral blood. The chain has TRBV21-1 and TRBJ1-1; the table calls TRBD1, which could not be checked here. TRBV21-1 is recorded as a pseudogene. The CDR3 nucleotides read TGTGCCAGCACCTTGGGGGCAGGGGGAATGAACACTGAAGCTTTCTTT. Protein product: CASTLGAGGMNTEAFF.